Each of the 21 T cell receptor beta chains below was sequenced from the same sample in a study of blood T cells in healthy people across ages. The second PCR ran about 6 to 12 cycles with a sample-barcoded 5' primer and J-beta primers. TCRdb re-analysed the 5' RACE reads in MiXCR, keeping a single row per CDR3 protein. The data show around 1,500,000 distinct CDR3 sequences, about 28% seen once. The specimen sequenced was blood. The source of these receptors is a woman aged 30 to 39 in good health.

This clonotype was seen a handful of times. The CDR3 sequence: CASSPPSGGTGGSNEQFF. As DNA, the CDR3 is TGCGCCAGCAGCCCCCCCTCGGGGGGGACAGGGGGTTCCAATGAGCAGTTCTTC. This chain connects TRBV4-1 to TRBJ2-1, with 11 bases matching TRBD1. After removal of 4 bases from V and 6 bases from J, the junction contained 14 bases not matched to a gene. The germline V gene encodes CDR1 MGHRA and CDR2 YSYEKL. The CDR3 totals 18 residues.

This clonotype showed up just a few times. This rearrangement joins TRBV29-1 to TRBJ1-2; TRBD1 matches at 9 bases. The CDR3 spans 15 residues. Germline CDR1 is SQVTM and CDR2 is ANQGSEA. V lost 1 base and J lost 11; bases outside the gene matches: 14. This CDR3 is CSVEGRDREWGAYTF. The DNA of the CDR3 is TGCAGCGTTGAAGGCCGGGACAGGGAATGGGGTGCGTACACCTTC.

Note on this clonotype: This clone may be a read error of a much larger clone one base away. The rearrangement uses TRBV6-1 and TRBJ2-7, with D possibly being TRBD2 (5 bases). This CDR3 contains 14 residues. Germline V gene data show CDR1 as MNHNS and CDR2 as SASEGT. CDR3 nucleotide sequence: TGTGCCGGCAGTAAATCCGCGGGCTCCTACGAGCAGTACTTC. It translates to CAGSKSAGSYEQYF.

As to this clonotype: A read error is possible here, since a much larger clone lies one base away. The J gene is TRBJ2-5, the V gene TRBV20-1, with D tentatively TRBD2 (6 bases). The CDR3 has 12 amino acids. The V gene's germline CDR1 is DFQATT and CDR2 SNEGSKA (reference sequence). Here the CDR3 DNA reads TGCAGCGATCACCGGACTACGGGTGAGCAGTACTTC. Amino acid sequence: CSDHRTTGEQYF.

This clonotype was found a few times. V is TRBV4-1 and J is TRBJ1-2; D call uncertain. This CDR3 is built from 15 residues. V lost 3 bases to trimming and J lost 7 bases, with 18 bases between them. Germline V gives CDR1 MGHRA, CDR2 YSYEKL. CDR3 amino acids: CASSHSPLGEGGYTF. In DNA, the CDR3 is TGCGCCAGCAGCCACTCACCCTTGGGAGAAGGTGGCTACACCTTC.

This clonotype was detected only a few times. The chain has TRBV28 and TRBJ2-2, with 7 nucleotides matching TRBD1. This CDR3 is built from 16 residues. Trimming removed 5 bases from V and 6 bases from J; junction bases left unmatched: 12. CDR1 and CDR2 from the germline V gene are MDHEN and SYDVKM. The CDR3, as DNA: TGTGCCAGCAGTCCCTTCCGACAGGGTTGGCCCGGGGAGCTGTTTTTT. Translated, it gives CASSPFRQGWPGELFF.

Of note for this clonotype: A much larger clone lies a single base off, so this may be a read error. The rearrangement uses TRBV14 and TRBJ2-7; D possibly corresponds to TRBD1 (6 bases). Germline V CDR1 and CDR2: SGHDN, FVKESK. The CDR3 has 14 residues. CDR3: CASSQGDTSHEQYF. CDR3 coding DNA: TGTGCCAGCAGCCAAGGGGACACCTCCCACGAGCAGTACTTC.

The CDR3 DNA reads as TGTGCCAGCAGCGTCGGCGTATCCGGGGCCAACGTCCTGACTTTC. Protein product: CASSVGVSGANVLTF. This sequence joins TRBV6-5 and TRBJ2-6; the D is unclear. V was shortened by 6 bases and J by 4 bases, with 13 bases between the two germline ends. The germline V gene encodes CDR1 MNHEY and CDR2 SVGAGI. The CDR3 loop spans 15 amino acids.

The chain couples TRBV30 to TRBJ2-5; D gene ambiguous. The CDR3 spans 15 residues. CDR1 and CDR2 (germline): GTSNPN, SVGIG (reference sequence). The ends were cut back, 0 bases at V and 5 bases at J, with 16 bases in the middle. The CDR3 nucleotides read TGTGCCTGGAGTGTCGGTCAGCTTAGTACGGAGACCCAGTACTTC. It yields the protein CAWSVGQLSTETQYF.

This clonotype was counted a few times. This sequence joins TRBV9 and TRBJ2-5; TRBD2 matches 8 bases. V lost 4 bases, J lost 5 bases, and 10 bases stayed unmatched. Germline assignment: CDR1 SGDLS and CDR2 YYNGEE. CDR3 size: 15 residues. CDR3 sequence reads: CASSPGLDPRETQYF. The CDR3 coding sequence is TGTGCCAGCAGCCCGGGACTAGATCCGCGGGAGACCCAGTACTTC.

This clonotype showed up just once. At one of its ends the junction is not consistent with the germline gene, which may arise from a read error. The chain is built from TRBV5-6 and TRBJ1-2; perhaps TRBD1 as D (5 bases). The CDR3 has 13 residues. Germline CDR1 SGHDT, CDR2 YYEEEE. DNA for the CDR3: TGTGCCGGCAGCTTGGAGACAGTGGACGGCTACACCTTC. The encoded protein is CAGSLETVDGYTF.

Notes on this clonotype: Compared with germline, one end of the junction differs, possibly owing to a read error. This chain joins TRBV5-1 and TRBJ2-7; possible D gene TRBD1, 6 bases. The CDR3 consists of 15 residues. Germline V CDR1 and CDR2: SGHRS, YFSETQ. As DNA, the CDR3 is TGCGCCAGCGGCTTGGGGTCGACAGGTGCCTACGAGCAGTACTTC. Translation: CASGLGSTGAYEQYF.

In its sample, this clonotype was seen a few times. The chain links TRBV15 to TRBJ2-1, with 7 bases matching TRBD2. Losses at the gene ends were 3 bases for V and 5 bases for J; bases not matched to a gene: 7. The CDR3 is 15 amino acids. CDR1 and CDR2 (germline): LNHNV, YYDKDF (reference sequence). The CDR3 bases are TGTGCCACCAGCAGGGGGGGGTTGGGTAACAATGAGCAGTTCTTC. It specifies CATSRGGLGNNEQFF. Variable domain in full (rest from reference TRBV15 and TRBJ2-1): DAMVIQNPRYQVTQFGKPVTLSCSQTLNHNVMYWYQQKSSQAPKLLFHYYDKDFNNEADTPDNFQSRRPNTSFCFLDIRSPGLGDTAMYLCATSRGGLGNNEQFFGPGTRLTVL.

Comment on this clonotype: It differs at one base from a far larger clone, so likely a read error. The V call is TRBV7-2, the J call TRBJ2-7; D remains unclear. CDR1 and CDR2 from the germline V gene are SGHTA and FQGNSA. The CDR3 sequence is 12 residues long. The DNA for the CDR3 is TGTGCCAACAGCCCCCACTCCTACGAGCAGTACTTC. It specifies CANSPHSYEQYF. Looking up the rest from reference TRBV7-2 and TRBJ2-7 gives the full variable domain: GAGVSQSPSNKVTEKGKDVELRCDPISGHTALYWYRQSLGQGLEFLIYFQGNSAPDKSGLPSDRFSAERTGGSVSTLTIQRTQQEDSAVYLCANSPHSYEQYFGPGTRLTVT.

The rearrangement links TRBV7-9 to TRBJ2-6, with D possibly being TRBD1 (6 bases). V was trimmed by 5 bases and J by 11 bases, leaving 10 bases between them. The CDR3 extends over 12 amino acids. In germline, CDR1 is SEHNR, CDR2 FQNEAQ (reference sequence). This chain's CDR3 is CASSPDSHVLTF. CDR3 DNA sequence: TGTGCCAGCAGCCCGGACAGTCACGTCCTGACTTTC.

The chain has TRBV30 and TRBJ1-2, with 9 nucleotides matching TRBD1. Germline lookup yields CDR1 GTSNPN and CDR2 SVGIG (reference sequence). This CDR3 is 15 amino acids long. V lost 4 bases, J lost 4 bases, and 10 bases stayed unmatched. The CDR3 is CAWTRNRGPGYGYTF. In DNA form, the CDR3 reads TGTGCCTGGACCCGGAACAGGGGGCCAGGCTATGGCTACACCTTC.

In this sample, this clonotype turned up many times. The chain has TRBV5-1 and TRBJ2-6; D ambiguous. V was trimmed by 2 bases and J by 3 bases, leaving 6 bases between them. Germline V lookup: CDR1 SGHRS, CDR2 YFSETQ. The CDR3 loop spans 14 amino acids. The CDR3 reads CASSFKYGANVLTF. The DNA of the CDR3 is TGCGCCAGCAGCTTTAAGTATGGGGCCAACGTCCTGACTTTC.

The V and J genes are TRBV6-5 and TRBJ2-3; TRBD1 is a possible D gene (6 bases). Trimming removed 0 bases at V and 4 bases at J, with 14 bases between. In germline, CDR1 is MNHEY, CDR2 SVGAGI. There are 16 residues in the CDR3. CDR3 residues: CASSYSETGWADTQYF. Here the CDR3 DNA reads TGTGCCAGCAGTTACTCAGAGACAGGTTGGGCAGATACGCAGTATTTT.

The chain joins TRBV6-5 to TRBJ1-1, with 11 bases that match TRBD1. The CDR3 covers 17 residues. Germline V lookup: CDR1 MNHEY, CDR2 SVGAGI. V gave up 3 bases and J gave up 7 bases; unmatched junction bases: 13. Here the CDR3 DNA reads TGTGCCAGCAGTTATCAGATTCTCCGGGACAGGGGGAATGAAGCTTTCTTT. It encodes CASSYQILRDRGNEAFF.

This clonotype was seen repeatedly, ten times or more. The rearrangement links TRBV12-3 or TRBV12-4 to TRBJ2-1; the D gene is possibly TRBD1 (5 bases). V lost 10 bases to trimming and J lost 0 bases, with 13 bases between them. This CDR3 is 14 amino acids long. The CDR3 DNA reads as TGTGCCACCCAGGGCCTCAACTCCTACAATGAGCAGTTCTTC. It specifies CATQGLNSYNEQFF.

A word on this clonotype: A read error may account for a junction end that differs from germline. V gene TRBV12-3 or TRBV12-4 combines with J gene TRBJ2-3; 8 bases fit TRBD2. This CDR3 contains 17 residues. For the CDR3, the DNA is TGTGCCAGCAGTTTTGGTTCCCTAAGCGGGAGAGCAGATATGCAGTATTTT. This gives the protein CASSFGSLSGRADMQYF.